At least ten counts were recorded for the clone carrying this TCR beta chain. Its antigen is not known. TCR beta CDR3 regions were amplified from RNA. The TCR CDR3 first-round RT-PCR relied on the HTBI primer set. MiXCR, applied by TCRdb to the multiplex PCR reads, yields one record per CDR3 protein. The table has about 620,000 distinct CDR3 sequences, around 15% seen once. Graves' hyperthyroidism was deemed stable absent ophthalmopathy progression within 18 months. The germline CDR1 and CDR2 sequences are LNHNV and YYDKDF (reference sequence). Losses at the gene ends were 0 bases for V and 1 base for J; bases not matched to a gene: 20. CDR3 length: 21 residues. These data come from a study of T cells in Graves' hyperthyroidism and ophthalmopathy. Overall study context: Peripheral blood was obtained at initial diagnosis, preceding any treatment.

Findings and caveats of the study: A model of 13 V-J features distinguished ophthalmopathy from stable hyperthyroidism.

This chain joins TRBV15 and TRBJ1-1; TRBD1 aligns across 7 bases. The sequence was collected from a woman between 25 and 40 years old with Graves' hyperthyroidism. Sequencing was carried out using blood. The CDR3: CATSRDRPPGQIIFRNTEAFF. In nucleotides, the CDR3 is TGTGCCACCAGCAGAGATCGCCCTCCGGGACAGATAATTTTCCGGAACACTGAAGCTTTCTTT.